One and the same sample provided the 24 T cell receptor beta chains below, sequenced in a study of T cell repertoires in cytomegalovirus infection (dated by TCRdb to between 2018 and 2021). The listed sequencing device is Illumina HiSeq 1500. The public sequencing data were trimmed at Q25 with fastp and processed into clonotypes with MiXCR by TCRdb, which kept only in-frame beta chains. Identical CDR3 protein sequences are pooled into one entry, listed with their most common genes and DNA. Present in this sample are around 94,000 distinct CDR3 sequences, about 15% of which were seen just once. The top ten clonotypes cover more than 7% of the sample. Sequencing was carried out using PBMCs. The receptor source for this set is a human donor in good health (CMV status not recorded). Some clones in this sample may be carry-over from other donors' samples.

This clonotype was detected a few times. V and J are TRBV5-4 and TRBJ2-7; D unclear. The V end was cut by 1 base, the J end by 3 bases, with 8 bases between. CDR1 and CDR2 (germline): SGHNT, YYREEE (reference sequence). The CDR3 has 13 residues. The CDR3 DNA is TGTGCCAGCAGCTTGCCCGGCGACTACGAGCAGTACTTC. Its translation: CASSLPGDYEQYF.

Only a few counts were recorded for this clonotype. The chain joins TRBV18 to TRBJ2-3; possible D gene TRBD2, 7 bases. Germline CDR1 KGHSH, CDR2 LQKENI. Trimming removed 2 bases at V and 11 bases at J, with 20 bases between. The CDR3 loop spans 15 amino acids. The CDR3 region is CASSPTTGTRGVQYF. CDR3 DNA: TGTGCCAGCTCACCAACAACGGGGACACGGGGGGTGCAGTATTTT.

This clonotype appeared a few times. The chain couples TRBV29-1 to TRBJ1-4, with 7 nucleotides matching TRBD1. This CDR3 has 14 amino acids. V gave up 5 bases and J gave up 0 bases; unmatched junction bases: 3. CDR1 is SQVTM and CDR2 is ANQGSEA in the germline V gene. The CDR3: CSVYGQATNEKLFF. DNA of the CDR3: TGCAGCGTTTACGGACAGGCAACTAATGAAAAACTGTTTTTT.

The sample holds many counts of this clonotype. The V gene is TRBV11-1, the J gene TRBJ2-7; TRBD1 aligns across 10 bases. J was trimmed by 6 bases and V by 3 bases; bases with no gene match: 2. The length of the CDR3 is 13 residues. CDR1 and CDR2 (germline): SGHAT, FQDESV (reference sequence). The CDR3 loop is CASSFGDRGEQYF. For the CDR3, the DNA is TGTGCCAGCAGCTTCGGGGACAGGGGCGAGCAGTACTTC.

This clonotype has ten or more counts. The genes are TRBV5-1 and TRBJ2-7; tentatively, D is TRBD1 or TRBD2 (6 bases each). In germline, CDR1 is SGHRS, CDR2 YFSETQ. CDR3 length: 15 residues. V was shortened by 3 bases and J by 4 bases, with 17 bases between the two germline ends. CDR3 amino acids: CASSWTPGANYEQYF. CDR3 bases: TGCGCCAGCAGCTGGACTCCGGGGGCGAATTACGAGCAGTACTTC. Variable domain in full (rest from reference TRBV5-1 and TRBJ2-7): KAGVTQTPRYLIKTRGQQVTLSCSPISGHRSVSWYQQTPGQGLQFLFEYFSETQRNKGNFPGRFSGRQFSNSRSEMNVSTLELGDSALYLCASSWTPGANYEQYFGPGTRLTVT.

This clonotype was observed many times. This chain joins TRBV7-9 and TRBJ1-5; D is ambiguous. Germline V CDR1 and CDR2: SEHNR, FQNEAQ (reference sequence). The CDR3 extends over 13 amino acids. The V end was cut by 0 bases, the J end by 7 bases, with 7 bases between. As DNA, the CDR3 is TGTGCCAGCAGCTTAGCTCTTGACCAGCCCCAGCATTTT. It yields the protein CASSLALDQPQHF.

Details on this clonotype: This may arise from a read error, as a much more abundant clone is one base away. The gene calls are TRBV7-9 and TRBJ1-2; the D gene is possibly TRBD1 (5 bases). CDR3 length: 13 residues. The V and J ends lost 8 bases and 6 bases respectively, with 16 bases between them. The germline gives CDR1 SEHNR, CDR2 FQNEAQ (reference sequence). The CDR3 protein is CASAATRVDGYTF. CDR3 DNA: TGTGCCAGCGCAGCGACCAGGGTAGATGGCTACACCTTC.

The rearrangement uses TRBV11-2 and TRBJ2-2; no definite D call. The germline V gene has CDR1 SGHAT and CDR2 FQNNGV. CDR3 length equals 16 residues. V lost 0 bases and J lost 7, with 15 bases in between. The CDR3 spells CASSLDLGRIGGELFF. The CDR3 bases are TGTGCCAGCAGCTTAGATCTTGGGCGCATTGGCGGGGAGCTGTTTTTT.

The sample holds many counts of this clonotype. The V and J genes are TRBV7-9 and TRBJ1-2, with a possible D match to TRBD1 (6 bases). V gave up 1 base and J gave up 5 bases, with 23 bases separating them. The CDR3 totals 18 residues. Germline V gene lookup returns CDR1 SEHNR and CDR2 FQNEAQ (reference sequence). CDR3 sequence: CASSLESQGTPREYGYTF. The CDR3 nucleotides read TGTGCCAGCAGCTTAGAATCCCAGGGGACCCCTCGAGAGTATGGCTACACCTTC.

This clonotype occurred a few times. CDR3 nucleotides: TGTGCCAGCAGTCGAGCAGACCAGCCCCAGCATTTT. This encodes CASSRADQPQHF. The rearrangement links TRBV7-9 to TRBJ1-5; no reliable D call. This CDR3 comprises 12 residues. The germline gives CDR1 SEHNR, CDR2 FQNEAQ (reference sequence). Deletions cut 6 bases from V and 7 bases from J, with 10 bases between.

The V and J genes are TRBV15 and TRBJ2-5; maybe TRBD1 (6 bases). The CDR3 contains 14 residues. V was trimmed by 2 bases and J by 5 bases, leaving 12 bases between them. Germline V gene lookup returns CDR1 LNHNV and CDR2 YYDKDF (reference sequence). CDR3 DNA sequence: TGTGCCACCAGCAGAAACTCTCAGGGGGAGACCCAGTACTTC. Translation gives CATSRNSQGETQYF.

The V call is TRBV28, the J call TRBJ1-3; unclear D gene. Germline CDR1 MDHEN, CDR2 SYDVKM. The V gene lost 5 bases and the J gene lost 0 bases, with 8 bases spanning the gap. The CDR3 has 14 amino acids. The CDR3 coding sequence is TGTGCCAGCAGTACCAGGAACTCTGGAAACACCATATATTTT. Translating it yields CASSTRNSGNTIYF.

This clonotype was observed at least ten times. The chain combines TRBV7-9 with TRBJ2-5; D is unclear. The CDR3 covers 14 residues. V dropped 1 base and J dropped 1 base, with 7 bases sitting between them. From germline, CDR1 is SEHNR and CDR2 FQNEAQ (reference sequence). The CDR3 bases are TGTGCCAGCAGCTTAGTGGCAGCCCAAGAGACCCAGTACTTC. Its protein product is CASSLVAAQETQYF.

The chain links TRBV6-2 or TRBV6-3 to TRBJ1-4, with D tentatively TRBD1 (5 bases). Per the germline V gene, CDR1 is MNHEY and CDR2 is SVGEGT. The CDR3 is 12 residues long. Trimming removed 8 bases from V and 6 bases from J, with 10 bases in between. Written as DNA, the CDR3 is TGTGCCAGCCGGGACGGTTATGAAAAACTGTTTTTT. It yields the protein CASRDGYEKLFF.

There are many counts of this clonotype. V gene TRBV7-3 combines with J gene TRBJ2-1; 13 nucleotides match TRBD2. CDR3 length: 15 amino acids. Germline trimming cut 3 bases from V and 9 bases from J; bases unmatched to any gene: 5. Germline CDR1 SGHTA, CDR2 FQGTGA. CDR3 in amino acids: CASSLTSGGPGEQFF. In DNA form, the CDR3 reads TGTGCCAGCAGCTTGACTAGCGGGGGGCCGGGTGAGCAGTTCTTC.

This clonotype was observed a handful of times. J is TRBJ1-1 and V is TRBV7-9; 7 bases match TRBD1. V lost 5 bases, J lost 7 bases, and 10 bases stayed unmatched. The CDR3 has 14 amino acids. Per the germline V gene, CDR1 is SEHNR and CDR2 is FQNEAQ (reference sequence). The CDR3 DNA reads as TGTGCCAGCAGCGCCCGACAGGGTACGGGTGAAGCTTTCTTT. Encoded protein: CASSARQGTGEAFF.

The chain has TRBV7-2 and TRBJ1-3; D not resolved. V was pared by 4 bases and J by 4 bases, with 14 bases between. Germline-derived CDR1 and CDR2 are SGHTA and FQGNSA. The CDR3 is made up of 15 amino acids. The CDR3 spells CASSSLGGTGNTIYF. The CDR3 DNA follows: TGTGCCAGCAGCTCACTGGGAGGTACCGGAAACACCATATATTTT.

V is TRBV7-9 and J is TRBJ1-5, with 9 bases that match TRBD1. The CDR3 runs 17 residues. The V gene's germline CDR1 is SEHNR and CDR2 FQNEAQ (reference sequence). J lost 5 bases, V lost 1 base, and 9 bases had no gene match. The CDR3 nucleotides read TGTGCCAGCAGCTTAGGTTGGGACAGGGACGGTGATCAGCCCCAGCATTTT. This translates into CASSLGWDRDGDQPQHF.

The genes are TRBV2 and TRBJ2-1; D might be TRBD1 or TRBD2, each matching 5 bases. Trimming left V 6 bases short and J 8 bases short, with 11 bases between. The CDR3 runs 12 residues. Germline-derived CDR1 and CDR2 are SNHLY and FYNNEI. The CDR3 here is CASRGEEDEQFF. The CDR3 DNA sequence: TGTGCCAGCAGGGGGGAAGAAGATGAGCAGTTCTTC. Full variable domain (remainder filled in from reference TRBV2 and TRBJ2-1): EPEVTQTPSHQVTQMGQEVILRCVPISNHLYFYWYRQILGQKVEFLVSFYNNEISEKSEIFDDQFSVERPDGSNFTLKIRSTKLEDSAMYFCASRGEEDEQFFGPGTRLTVL.

This clonotype occurred many times. V usage is TRBV7-2 and J usage is TRBJ2-5, with TRBD2 matching 7 bases. Germline V lookup: CDR1 SGHTA, CDR2 FQGNSA. V was pared by 1 base and J by 4 bases, with 12 bases of the junction left unmatched. This CDR3 has 17 residues. DNA of the CDR3: TGTGCCAGCAGCTTAGGCACGGGGAGCGGGGAAAGAGAGACCCAGTACTTC. Its translation: CASSLGTGSGERETQYF.

This clonotype was seen more than once but under ten times. This chain links TRBV11-1 with TRBJ2-1; 9 nucleotides agree with TRBD2. The V segment lost 5 bases and the J segment 10 bases; nucleotides outside the gene matches: 9. Germline V gene data show CDR1 as SGHAT and CDR2 as FQDESV (reference sequence). The CDR3 is 14 residues long. CDR3 nucleotides: TGTGCCAGCAGCCGAAGCGGGGGGCGGGTGGAGCAGTTCTTC. It yields the protein CASSRSGGRVEQFF.

This clonotype was seen more than once but under ten times. V usage is TRBV10-2 and J usage is TRBJ1-4; D not resolved. Germline-derived CDR1 and CDR2 are WSHSY and SAAADI. The CDR3 contains 12 residues. Trimming stripped 7 bases from V and 12 bases from J, with 15 bases between. The CDR3 loop reads CASTAQGSELFF. CDR3 nucleotide sequence: TGCGCCAGCACCGCCCAAGGGTCAGAACTGTTTTTT.

This clonotype was seen a single time. A much larger clone differs by one base, so this may be a read error. The chain recombines TRBV27 with TRBJ1-2; TRBD1 matches 8 bases. The trim removed 6 bases at V and 4 bases at J, leaving 10 bases unmatched. The CDR3 is 15 residues long. Germline V gives CDR1 MNHEY, CDR2 SMNVEV (reference sequence). The CDR3 DNA follows: TGTGCCAGCAGCCACCGACAGGGGTTGGTCTATGGCTACACCTTC. Translated: CASSHRQGLVYGYTF.

This clonotype appeared many times. The V and J genes are TRBV6-2 or TRBV6-3 and TRBJ2-7; D is unresolved. V was pared by 7 bases and J by 3 bases, with 10 bases between. Germline V gene data show CDR1 as MNHEY and CDR2 as SVGEGT. The CDR3 is 12 residues long. CDR3 sequence: CASTKTLYEQYF. The CDR3 DNA reads as TGTGCCAGCACCAAGACCCTCTACGAGCAGTACTTC.